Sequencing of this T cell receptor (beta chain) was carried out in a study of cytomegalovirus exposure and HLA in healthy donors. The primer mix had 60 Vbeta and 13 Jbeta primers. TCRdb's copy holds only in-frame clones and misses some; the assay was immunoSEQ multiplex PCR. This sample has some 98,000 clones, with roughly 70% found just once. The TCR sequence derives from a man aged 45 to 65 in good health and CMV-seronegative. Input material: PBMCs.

CDR3 amino acids: CASSDYRTGELFF. CDR3 sequence (DNA): TGCGCCAGCAGTGATTACAGAACCGGGGAGCTGTTTTTT. The gene calls are TRBV10-1 and TRBJ2-2, with unresolved D. Trimming removed 3 bases at V and 5 bases at J, with 7 bases between. This CDR3 comprises 13 residues. The germline V gene encodes CDR1 WNHNN and CDR2 SYGVQD (reference sequence).